A selection of T cell receptor beta chains follows, all from one sample in a study of shared clonotypes between healthy human individuals. The protocol was immunoSEQ multiplex PCR, while the TCRdb copy is restricted to in-frame clones and leaves out a portion. The sample yields more than 1.2 million clones, approximately 98.5% seen once. The sample was naive CD4+ T cells sorted from blood. All receptors come from a man between 25 and 39 years old in good health. Each CDR3 is given with its conserved first and last residue. The order of the fields is D gene, V gene, J gene, CDR3 protein, CDR3 DNA. The D gene is left open where the match is weak.

>-|TRBV7-8|TRBJ1-2
CASSLAGLGGYTF
TGTGCCAGCAGCTTAGCAGGGCTGGGTGGCTACACCTTC
>-|TRBV5-1|TRBJ1-1
CASSLDRPMNTEAFF
TGCGCCAGCAGCTTAGACAGACCCATGAACACTGAAGCTTTCTTT
>-|TRBV7-9|TRBJ2-6
CASSVLGGANVLTF
TGTGCCAGCAGCGTGCTGGGTGGGGCCAACGTCCTGACTTTC
>TRBD1|TRBV29-1|TRBJ2-5
CSVKGTGGSRETQYF
TGCAGCGTTAAAGGGACAGGGGGGTCCCGGGAGACCCAGTACTTC
>-|TRBV7-3|TRBJ2-1
CASSLSYHNEQFF
TGTGCCAGCAGCTTAAGCTACCACAATGAGCAGTTCTTC
>-|TRBV5-1|TRBJ2-5
CASSPLASARETQYF
TGCGCCAGCAGCCCCCTTGCGAGTGCCCGCGAGACCCAGTACTTC
>-|TRBV27|TRBJ2-3
CASSLFPRQAGTQYF
TGTGCCAGCAGTTTATTTCCTCGACAGGCAGGTACGCAGTATTTT
>-|TRBV5-1|TRBJ2-3
CASSLGARSDTQYF
TGCGCCAGCAGCTTGGGGGCAAGATCAGATACGCAGTATTTT
>-|TRBV7-2|TRBJ1-5
CASSLFQGFDQPQHF
TGTGCCAGCAGCTTATTTCAGGGGTTCGATCAGCCCCAGCATTTT
>-|TRBV28|TRBJ1-5
CASSKPARGNQPQHF
TGTGCCAGCAGCAAGCCAGCACGGGGCAATCAGCCCCAGCATTTT
>-|TRBV21-1|TRBJ2-3
CASSKGSGRGSTDTQYF
TGTGCCAGCAGCAAAGGGAGTGGCAGGGGTAGCACAGATACGCAGTATTTT
>-|TRBV5-1|TRBJ2-6
CASSLLVGTPSSGANVLTF
TGCGCCAGCAGCTTGCTAGTCGGGACACCAAGCTCTGGGGCCAACGTCCTGACTTTC
>-|TRBV7-8|TRBJ2-7
CASSLKGTPYEQYF
TGTGCCAGCAGCTTAAAAGGGACTCCCTACGAGCAGTACTTC
>-|TRBV29-1|TRBJ2-7
CSVAGRFVYEQYF
TGCAGCGTTGCGGGGCGGTTTGTCTACGAGCAGTACTTC
>-|TRBV2|TRBJ2-5
CASKVEETQYF
TGTGCCAGCAAGGTCGAAGAGACCCAGTACTTC
>TRBD1|TRBV19|TRBJ2-1
CASTNFGGQASYNEQFF
TGTGCCAGTACCAACTTCGGGGGACAGGCAAGCTACAATGAGCAGTTCTTC
>TRBD1|TRBV7-6|TRBJ1-1
CASSPRTGTEAFF
TGTGCCAGCAGCCCGCGGACAGGCACTGAAGCTTTCTTT
>-|TRBV14|TRBJ2-1
CASSQVRGNEQFF
TGTGCCAGCAGCCAAGTAAGGGGGAATGAGCAGTTCTTC
>TRBD2|TRBV18|TRBJ2-7
CASSRGLAGDYEQYF
TGTGCCAGCTCAAGGGGACTAGCGGGGGACTACGAGCAGTACTTC
>TRBD2|TRBV6-1|TRBJ2-7
CASSEIAGVSREQYF
TGTGCCAGCAGTGAAATAGCGGGAGTTAGTAGGGAGCAGTACTTC
>-|TRBV15|TRBJ2-3
CATREDLSSTDTQYF
TGTGCCACCAGGGAGGACTTATCTAGCACAGATACGCAGTATTTT
>TRBD2|TRBV13|TRBJ2-3
CASSLGLAGAGDTQYF
TGTGCCAGCAGCTTAGGGCTAGCGGGGGCCGGGGATACGCAGTATTTT
>TRBD2|TRBV4-3|TRBJ2-7
CASSQDNSGRISYEQYF
TGCGCCAGCAGCCAAGATAATAGCGGGAGGATCTCCTACGAGCAGTACTTC
>-|TRBV10-3|TRBJ2-4
CAIGGGAKNIQYF
TGTGCCATCGGTGGGGGAGCCAAAAACATTCAGTACTTC